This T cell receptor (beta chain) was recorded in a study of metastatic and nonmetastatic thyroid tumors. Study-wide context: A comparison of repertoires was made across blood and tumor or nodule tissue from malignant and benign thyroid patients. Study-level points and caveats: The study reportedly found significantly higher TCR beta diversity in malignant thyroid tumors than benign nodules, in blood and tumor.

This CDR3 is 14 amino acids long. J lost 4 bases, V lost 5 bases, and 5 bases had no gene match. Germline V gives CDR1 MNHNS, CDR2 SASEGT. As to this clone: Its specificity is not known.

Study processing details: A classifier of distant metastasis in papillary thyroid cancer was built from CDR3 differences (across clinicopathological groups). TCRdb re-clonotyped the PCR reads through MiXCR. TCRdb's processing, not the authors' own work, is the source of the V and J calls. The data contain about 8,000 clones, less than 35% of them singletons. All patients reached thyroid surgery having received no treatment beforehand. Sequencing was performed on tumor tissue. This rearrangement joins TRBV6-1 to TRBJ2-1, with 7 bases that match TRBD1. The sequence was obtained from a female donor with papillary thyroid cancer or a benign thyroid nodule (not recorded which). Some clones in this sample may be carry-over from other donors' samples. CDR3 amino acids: CASSTGTAYNEQFF. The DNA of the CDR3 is TGTGCCAGCAGTACCGGGACAGCTTACAATGAGCAGTTCTTC.